This entry describes one T cell receptor (beta chain). What this receptor recognizes is not known. No base quality values were provided; no much bigger clone lies one nucleotide off. The sample comes from a study of T cell changes during pregnancy in multiple sclerosis (dated by TCRdb to about 2019). For the wider study: The study examined how the T cell repertoire changed over the course of pregnancy in women with multiple sclerosis.

Looking up the germline V gene (reference sequence) yields CDR1 LNHDA and CDR2 SQIVND. Between the V and J ends, shortened by 9 bases and 8 bases respectively, the junction contains 19 bases. The CDR3 sequence holds 13 residues, the cysteine and phenylalanine included. Only the CDR3 DNA stays, 39 bases, in frame from base 1. Library prep was done by the immunoSEQ multiplex PCR assay. The table was pulled from immuneACCESS by TCRdb, which kept in-frame rearrangements only. Such tables lose some clones; where checked, under half of the loss comes from unresolved V genes, and the rest has no known cause. For this sample there are roughly 49,000 clones; approximately 91% appear just once. The top ten hold around 0.25% of the sample.

The source is a female donor with multiple sclerosis, enrolled in a pregnancy study. The chain employs TRBV19 and TRBJ1-2; tentative D gene TRBD1, with 5 bases matching. The sample in question was CD4+ T cells from peripheral blood mononuclear cells, obtained in the second trimester of pregnancy. The CDR3 protein sequence reads: CASGLSPGPGYTF. The sequenced DNA is TGTGCCAGCGGATTGTCACCAGGGCCCGGCTACACCTTC.